The TCR beta chain described here comes from a study of OX40 agonist ivuxolimab in advanced cancers. Sequenced by immunoSEQ multiplex PCR; TCRdb stores in-frame clones only, minus some. This sample has tens of thousands of clones, with less than 95% found just once. Germline assignment: CDR1 SGHTA and CDR2 FQGNSA. This CDR3 region has 13 residues. V gave up 4 bases and J gave up 4 bases; unmatched junction bases: 0. Study-level results: Low normalized T-cell clonal expansion was additionally recorded for some nonresponders.

Comment on this clone: Its antigen remains unknown.

The TCR originated in an adult with an advanced solid tumor such as melanoma, head and neck, liver or kidney cancer. The chain couples TRBV7-2 to TRBJ2-1, with TRBD2 matching 8 bases. Sequencing used CD4+ or CD8+ T cells sorted from blood, obtained in a trial of the OX40 agonist ivuxolimab. This CDR3 reads CASSSSGYNEQFF. DNA for the CDR3: TGTGCCAGCAGCTCTAGCGGGTACAATGAGCAGTTCTTC.